The 5 T cell receptor beta chains in this list originate from one sample, sequenced in a study of tissue T cells after allogeneic stem cell transplantation. Profiled with immunoSEQ multiplex PCR; TCRdb holds only in-frame clones, not every one. The repertoire has about 9,500 clones, under 75% of them found once; the top ten carry about a tenth. This material consisted of tissue from the ileum, taken at autopsy. These receptors all stem from a woman aged 18 to 50 with breast cancer.

This clone was counted a few times. V usage is TRBV9 and J usage is TRBJ2-5; TRBD1 matches 9 bases. CDR3 length: 15 amino acids. The trim removed 1 base at V and 4 bases at J, leaving 5 bases unmatched. Germline CDR1 reads SGDLS; CDR2 reads YYNGEE. The CDR3 nucleotides are TGTGCCAGCAGCGTAACAGGGGGCTGGGGAGAGACCCAGTACTTC. It yields the protein CASSVTGGWGETQYF.

Comments on this clone: The same CDR3 arises from other DNA sequences in this sample as well. V and J are TRBV4-3 and TRBJ2-7; D is possibly TRBD2 (7 bases). The V and J ends lost 1 base and 3 bases respectively, with 10 bases between them. Per germline, CDR1 LGHNA and CDR2 YSLEER. This CDR3 is 14 amino acids long. CDR3 loop: CASSQAGGLYEQYF. Here the CDR3 DNA reads TGCGCCAGCAGCCAAGCCGGGGGGCTCTACGAGCAGTACTTC.

The rearrangement links TRBV7-2 to TRBJ2-7; possible D gene TRBD2, 6 bases. The CDR3 contains 17 residues. Germline CDR1 and CDR2: SGHTA and FQGNSA. Between the trimmed V and J ends, which lost 2 bases and 2 bases, there was a span of 19 bases. Written as DNA, the CDR3 is TGTGCCAGCAGCTTATTTCGGGGCGGGACTGATACCTACGAGCAGTACTTC. Residues: CASSLFRGGTDTYEQYF.

The chain recombines TRBV24-1 with TRBJ2-1; 7 bases line up with TRBD1. This CDR3 comprises 14 residues. CDR1 KGHDR and CDR2 SFDVKD come from the germline V gene. The ends lost 10 bases at V and 8 bases at J; junction bases unmatched: 13. CDR3 DNA sequence: TGTGCCACGGGGGACAGCCGATACCTTGATGAGCAGTTCTTC. Amino acid sequence: CATGDSRYLDEQFF.

This chain uses TRBV4-2 with TRBJ2-7; possibly TRBD1 for D (6 bases). The V gene lost 3 bases and the J gene lost 3 bases, with 15 bases spanning the gap. This CDR3 is built from 15 residues. Germline CDR1 reads LGHNA; CDR2 reads YNFKEQ. The CDR3 DNA follows: TGTGCCAGCAGCCACACTACCGGCAGGGGCTACGAGCAGTACTTC. Translation: CASSHTTGRGYEQYF.